These 6 T cell receptor beta chains were all obtained from the same sample, sequenced in a study of CD8+CD57+ T cells in acquired aplastic anemia. Study outcomes and limitations: Patients' CD8+CD57+ cells proved less diverse than their total CD4+ and CD8+ pools, researchers found.

What these receptors recognize is not known. Researchers used genomic DNA as the template to profile TCR beta VDJ and CDR3. TCRdb re-derived calls from the reads in MiXCR, one entry per CDR3 protein. The sample consists of about 20,000 distinct CDR3 sequences, approximately 37% of them appearing once. Flow cytometry had shown expanded CD8+CD57+ cells in the patients chosen for sequencing. The source material was CD8+CD57+ T cells sorted from PBMCs. Subset given: bead-enriched CD8+CD57+ effector memory T cells from SAA patients. The receptors stem from a human donor with aplastic anemia.

The chain combines TRBV11-2 with TRBJ1-1; D is unresolved. Trimming cost V 1 base and J 7 bases, with 10 bases left between them. Looked up from germline, CDR1 is SGHAT and CDR2 is FQNNGV. The CDR3 loop spans 13 amino acids. CDR3 region: CASSLGTSIEAFF. The DNA for the CDR3 is TGTGCCAGCAGCTTAGGAACATCGATTGAAGCTTTCTTT.

The rearrangement links TRBV5-6 to TRBJ2-7; 7 bases match TRBD2. CDR1 is SGHDT and CDR2 is YYEEEE in the germline V gene. V shed 0 bases and J 4 bases; nucleotides not matched to a gene: 4. The CDR3 loop spans 14 amino acids. CDR3 coding DNA: TGTGCCAGCAGCTTGGTGGCGGGAGATTACGAGCAGTACTTC. This encodes CASSLVAGDYEQYF.

The CDR3 nucleotides are TGCGCCAGCAGCCCAAAGGGCTCTAGCGGGAGGTTCGATGAGCAGTTCTTC. Translated: CASSPKGSSGRFDEQFF. This rearrangement joins TRBV5-1 to TRBJ2-1; 11 bases are a match to TRBD2. CDR1 and CDR2 from the germline V gene are SGHRS and YFSETQ. Trimming cost V 4 bases and J 8 bases; bases outside gene matches: 14. The CDR3 loop spans 17 amino acids.

CDR3 amino acids: CSARELAGGPTDTQYF. DNA for the CDR3: TGCAGTGCTAGAGAATTAGCGGGAGGGCCCACAGATACGCAGTATTTT. The chain couples TRBV20-1 to TRBJ2-3; 11 bases map to TRBD2. Germline V CDR1 and CDR2: DFQATT, SNEGSKA (reference sequence). The CDR3 is 16 residues long. V gave up 0 bases and J gave up 2 bases; unmatched junction bases: 4.

This clonotype has a single count. The CDR3 carries no conserved terminal phenylalanine or tryptophan, so it likely arises from a read error. The V and J genes are TRBV9 and TRBJ1-2; 7 nucleotides align to TRBD1. The trim removed 0 bases at V and 4 bases at J, leaving 0 bases unmatched. The CDR3 spans 13 residues. Germline V CDR1 and CDR2: SGDLS, YYNGEE. CDR3 loop: CASSVGQGYGYTS. The CDR3 DNA is TGTGCCAGCAGCGTAGGACAGGGCTATGGCTACACCTCC.

This CDR3 is CASSPGQSYEQYF. CDR3 in DNA: TGTGCCAGCAGTCCGGGACAGTCCTACGAGCAGTACTTC. The J gene is TRBJ2-7, the V gene TRBV6-1, with 7 bases matching TRBD1. The germline V gene encodes CDR1 MNHNS and CDR2 SASEGT. The CDR3 totals 13 residues. The V and J ends lost 5 bases and 1 base, in that order; junction bases with no gene match: 2.